Below, one T cell receptor beta chain is given with its context. Its antigen is as yet unknown. The data stem from a study of monozygotic twins with inflammatory bowel disease. Added by template switching were UMIs that each held a 6-nucleotide sample barcode. TCRdb reanalyzed the 5' RACE reads, giving one entry per CDR3 protein sequence and no DNA. The specimen's table records over 150,000 distinct CDR3 sequences. Study-wide results and limits: Different T cell subtypes could not be distinguished. Added variability in patient repertoires may stem from differing immunosuppressive treatments.

This receptor was taken from a human donor with ulcerative colitis or Crohn's disease, or a healthy co-twin of an affected twin (not recorded which). Sequences were obtained from blood.

This chain's CDR3 is CAISESTNEQYF. The rearrangement uses TRBV10-3 and TRBJ2-7. The CDR3 is 12 amino acids. CDR1 and CDR2 from the germline V gene are ENHRY and SYGVKD.